This T cell receptor (beta chain) was identified in a study of beta chain features in type 1 diabetes. Findings and caveats of the study: Shorter templates might be favored by PCR, equally in patients and controls.

Blood was drawn once from each donor into heparinised tubes. The draws averaged around 110 mL. Using CD45RO/CCR7/CD25/CD127/CD95/CD27, CD4+ naive, central memory, regulatory and stem cell-like memory cells were sorted. The purity of all sorted populations exceeded 98%. About this clone itself: The antigen remains unidentified. An end of the junction differs from the germline gene, which may be a read error.

Reverse transcribing all isolated RNA meant expressed TCRB transcripts were sequenced. Sequenced by immunoSEQ multiplex PCR; TCRdb stores in-frame clones only, minus some. The repertoire consists of hundreds of thousands of clones, with roughly 16% occurring once and the leading ten covering approximately 0.099%. The TCR comes from a man between 18 and 29 years old in good health. The material sequenced was naive CD4+ T cells from blood.

This CDR3 reads CGVAPGVGNQPQHF. CDR3 nucleotides: TGCGGCGTCGCCCCAGGGGTAGGCAATCAGCCCCAGCATTTT. The V and J genes are TRBV29-1 and TRBJ1-5, with D possibly TRBD1 on 6 matching bases. Germline V lookup: CDR1 SQVTM, CDR2 ANQGSEA. This CDR3 region has 14 residues.